This T cell receptor beta chain was recorded in a study of blood T cell repertoires in COVID-19 (dated by TCRdb to 2018 to 2021). With regard to the full study: Samples covering the acute and convalescent phases of COVID-19 were provided by collaborators in the United States, Italy and Spain. The material from the prospective study consisted of cDNA or gDNA derived from T cells, B-cell-depleted T cells, or PBMCs. The dataset comprised deeply sampled blood TCRbeta repertoires from subjects exposed to, actively infected with, or recovered from COVID-19. A freely available public database, intended as a resource for researchers studying the immune response to SARS-CoV-2, is where the repertoires were released. The samples were drawn from the first 160 participants of the ongoing ImmuneRACE study and from some 1,300 subjects provided by 6 global collaborators. The sample metadata nearly always contained a de-identified subject ID, COVID-19 status, age in years and sex. Where available, HLA class I and class II types were obtained from metadata supplied by the sample provider rather than from assay-based typing.

To note about this clone: Its antigen remains undetermined. Base-call qualities are not available, and no considerably larger clone is one nucleotide away.

TCRbeta CDR3 regions were amplified from genomic DNA using the immunoSEQ Assay, a bias-controlled multiplex PCR. The published analysis was carried out like this. The number of nucleated cells in each sample was estimated from the amplification of reference gene primers within the assay. To quantify the absolute abundance of each unique TCRbeta CDR3 rearrangement, sequence reads were collapsed and filtered. Productive Simpson clonality was computed per sample as the square root of Simpson's diversity index over productive rearrangements. TCRdb retrieved this table from immuneACCESS and kept in-frame rearrangements only. Not all clones are present; in checked studies, unresolved V genes account for under half, and no reason is known for the remainder. That table is the source of V, J and clone size, and D and trimming were worked out from the DNA. This sample has some 170,000 clones in its table, and around 76% of those were observed once. Jointly, the top ten make up approximately 9.1% of the sample.

Broad study findings and their caveats: Clinical and demographic metadata were provided uncurated, with the amount varying by source and participant.

Collaborating institutions collected whole blood in K2EDTA tubes following their own protocols. For TCRbeta analysis, collaborators shipped samples as frozen whole blood, isolated PBMCs, or DNA extracted from either of those sample types. For CDR1 and CDR2, the germline V gene (reference sequence) lists GTSNPN and SVGIG. Taken from cysteine to phenylalanine, the CDR3 has 11 residues. This entry keeps only the CDR3 DNA: 33 bases, framed from base 1. The trim is 1 base for V and 10 bases for J, with a gap of 8 bases between the germline ends. This chain joins TRBV30 to TRBJ2-4; no D segment can be confidently identified. The receptor's source is a woman in her 70s with acute or convalescent COVID-19. The sample was peripheral blood. This receptor carries the CDR3 CAWSASQIQYF. The DNA is as follows: TGTGCCTGGAGTGCTAGTCAAATTCAGTACTTC.